This T cell receptor beta chain was found in a study of OX40 agonist ivuxolimab in advanced cancers. Looking at the study overall: The patients' treatment was ivuxolimab, an agonistic anti-OX40 (CD134) antibody. Patients in dose escalation had liver, melanoma, kidney or head and neck cancers. Three dose-escalation patients had partial responses: one with hepatocellular carcinoma and two with cutaneous melanoma. Findings and limits, study-wide: Within 6 weeks, CD4+ and CD8+ blood T cells expanded clonally at 0.1 to 3.0 mg/kg.

As to this clone: The antigen remains unidentified.

Germline CDR1 reads SGDLS; CDR2 reads YYNGEE. The CDR3 totals 16 residues. Trimming took 0 bases from V and 3 from J; bases not matched to a gene: 2. Measured with immunoSEQ multiplex PCR; TCRdb has only the in-frame clones, and not every one. The sample contains 70,000 or so clones, roughly 82% of which appear only once. V and J are TRBV9 and TRBJ2-5; 13 bases are a match to TRBD2. The material was CD4+ or CD8+ T cells sorted from blood, obtained in a trial of the OX40 agonist ivuxolimab. The sequence derives from an adult with an advanced solid tumor such as melanoma, head and neck, liver or kidney cancer. The CDR3 bases are TGTGCCAGCAGCGTAGTTGGACTAGCGGGGGAAGAGACCCAGTACTTC. It specifies CASSVVGLAGEETQYF.